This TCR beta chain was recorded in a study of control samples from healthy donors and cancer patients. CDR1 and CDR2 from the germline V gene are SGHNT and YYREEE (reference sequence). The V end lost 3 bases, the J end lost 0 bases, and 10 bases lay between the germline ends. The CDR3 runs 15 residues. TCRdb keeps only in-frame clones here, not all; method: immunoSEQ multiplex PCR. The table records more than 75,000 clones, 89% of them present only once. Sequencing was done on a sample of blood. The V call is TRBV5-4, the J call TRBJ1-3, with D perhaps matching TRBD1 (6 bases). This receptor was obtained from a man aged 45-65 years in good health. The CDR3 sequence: CASSSGTLSGNTIYF. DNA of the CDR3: TGTGCCAGCAGCTCCGGGACACTCTCTGGAAACACCATATATTTT.